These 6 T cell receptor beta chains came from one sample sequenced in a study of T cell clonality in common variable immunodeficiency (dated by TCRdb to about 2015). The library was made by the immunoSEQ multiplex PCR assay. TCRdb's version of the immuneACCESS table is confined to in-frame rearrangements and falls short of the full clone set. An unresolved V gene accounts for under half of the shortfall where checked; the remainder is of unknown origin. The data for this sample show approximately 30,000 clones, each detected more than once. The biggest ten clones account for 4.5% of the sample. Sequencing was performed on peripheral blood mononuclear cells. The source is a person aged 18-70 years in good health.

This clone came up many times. CDR3 DNA (partial): TGTGCCAGTAGTCCCCGGGACCAGGGGCAGCCC. Protein sequence: CASSPRDQGQP. The entire CDR3 sequence reads CASSPRDQGQPQHF. V and J are TRBV19 and TRBJ1-5; D possibly corresponds to TRBD1 (6 bases). The read terminates 3 residues before the CDR3 end, so the remaining end is supplied by the germline J gene. This CDR3 contains 14 residues. The V end lost 5 bases, the J end lost 7 bases, and 15 bases lay between the germline ends. In germline, CDR1 is LNHDA, CDR2 SQIVND (reference sequence).

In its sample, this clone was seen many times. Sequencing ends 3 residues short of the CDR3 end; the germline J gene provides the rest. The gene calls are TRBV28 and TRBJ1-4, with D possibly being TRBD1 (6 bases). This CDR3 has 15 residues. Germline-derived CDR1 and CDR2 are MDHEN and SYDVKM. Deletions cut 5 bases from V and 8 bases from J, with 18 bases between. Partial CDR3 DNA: TGTGCCAGCAGTCCGGACAGCCTAGAGTTCGAAAAA. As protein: CASSPDSLEFEK. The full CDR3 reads CASSPDSLEFEKLFF.

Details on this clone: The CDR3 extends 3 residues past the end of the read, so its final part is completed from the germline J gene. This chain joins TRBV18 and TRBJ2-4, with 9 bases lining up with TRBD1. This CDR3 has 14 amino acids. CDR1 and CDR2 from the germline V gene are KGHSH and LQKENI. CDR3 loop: CASSPTGGADGQYF. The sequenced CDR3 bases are TGTGCCAGCTCACCCACAGGGGGCGCGGACGGT.

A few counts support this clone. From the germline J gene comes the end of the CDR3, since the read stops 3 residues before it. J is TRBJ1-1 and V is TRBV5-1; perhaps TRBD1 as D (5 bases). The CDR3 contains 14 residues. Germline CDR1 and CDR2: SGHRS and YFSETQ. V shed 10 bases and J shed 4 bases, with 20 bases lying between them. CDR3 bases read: TGCGCCGGCAAGTTGCAGGGAGATACCACTGAA. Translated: CAGKLQGDTTE. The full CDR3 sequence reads CAGKLQGDTTEAFF.

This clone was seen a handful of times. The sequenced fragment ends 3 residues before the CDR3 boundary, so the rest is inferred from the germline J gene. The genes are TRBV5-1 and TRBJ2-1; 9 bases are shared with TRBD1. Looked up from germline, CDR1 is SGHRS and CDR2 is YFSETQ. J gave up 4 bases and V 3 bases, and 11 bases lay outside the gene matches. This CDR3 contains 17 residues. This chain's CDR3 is CASSWAPPGQGYNEQFF. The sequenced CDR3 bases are TGCGCCAGCAGCTGGGCCCCTCCGGGACAGGGATACAATGAG.

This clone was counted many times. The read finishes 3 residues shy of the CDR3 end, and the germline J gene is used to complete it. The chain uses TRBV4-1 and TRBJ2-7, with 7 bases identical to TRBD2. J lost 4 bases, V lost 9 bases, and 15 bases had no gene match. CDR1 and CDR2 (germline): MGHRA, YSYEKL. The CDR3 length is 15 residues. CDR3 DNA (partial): TGCGCCAGTACGTCCTCTCTAGCGGCCGTTTACGAG. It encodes CASTSSLAAVYE. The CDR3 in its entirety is CASTSSLAAVYEQYF.